The entry that follows covers one T cell receptor beta chain sequence. Some clones are missing from TCRdb's copy, which holds only in-frame ones; the method was immunoSEQ multiplex PCR. The sample includes about 100,000 clones, about 90% of them seen just once. This entry is derived from a study of siplizumab effects on memory and regulatory T cells. The CDR3 sequence is 16 residues long. The V and J ends lost 0 bases and 2 bases, in that order; junction bases with no gene match: 1. The germline gives CDR1 SGHAT, CDR2 FQNNGV. The origin of this receptor is a human donor in good health. Sample: Tregs sorted from blood. This chain links TRBV11-2 with TRBJ1-5, with 10 bases identical to TRBD1. Here the CDR3 DNA reads TGTGCCAGCAGCTTAGATGGACAGGGGGGCAATCAGCCCCAGCATTTT. Protein: CASSLDGQGGNQPQHF.